This T cell receptor beta chain was identified in a study of CD8+CD57+ T cells in acquired aplastic anemia. Looking at the study overall: 3.2 ug was the average amount of DNA from sorted CD4+ and CD8+ cells.

Those patients picked for sequencing had displayed CD8+CD57+ cell expansion on flow cytometry. None of the patients had been given any therapy when their blood was sampled. This clonotype was recorded many times. What it binds is unknown. Trimming cost V 0 bases and J 2 bases, with 9 bases left between them. The CDR3 consists of 14 residues. Germline V gene sequence: CDR1 SGHRS, CDR2 YFSETQ. CDR3 and TCR beta VDJ profiling relied on a genomic DNA template. MiXCR, run by TCRdb on the reads, gives a single entry per CDR3 protein. In the table there are roughly 200,000 distinct CDR3 sequences, less than 75% of which are singletons. Findings and limits, study-wide: Some 29 shared CD8+ CDR3s appeared highly expressed within patients' immunodominant clones. CD8+ Simpson's diversity in patients was not significantly different from that in controls.

The sample comprised sorted CD4+, CD8+, or CD8+CD57+ T cells (not recorded which) from PBMCs. J is TRBJ2-7 and V is TRBV5-1; no firm D call. This receptor was identified in a human donor with aplastic anemia. Written as DNA, the CDR3 is TGCGCCAGCAGCTTGGAGGGCTCACCCTACGAGCAGTACTTC. This encodes CASSLEGSPYEQYF.